One TCR beta chain is described in this entry. Its antigen is undetermined. CDR3 size: 14 residues. V shed 3 bases and J 9 bases; nucleotides not matched to a gene: 5. The sample originates from a study of T-cell reconstitution after alpha-beta-depleted transplantation in children. The study, taken as a whole, reports: Where some patients showed high TCRbeta diversity at day 60, it came from recipient T cells and thymic progenitors that had survived. Approximately two months post-transplant, alpha-beta T cells reportedly originated from several hundred expanded graft clones. T-cell counts and diversity were attributed mostly to newly produced T cells one year after transplant.

Unique molecular identifiers featured in how the TCRbeta library was prepared. Each CDR3 protein is one row after TCRdb ran MiXCR on the PCR reads. The repertoire has fewer than 750,000 distinct CDR3 sequences, roughly 24% of them found once; the top ten carry roughly 14%. The starting material was PBMCs, mostly from graft donor cells, obtained 360 days after TCRalphabeta/CD19-depleted stem cell transplant. The sequence derives from a boy less than two years old who had a stem cell transplant for acute myeloid leukemia, so the T cells may come from the graft donor. This chain connects TRBV12-3 or TRBV12-4 to TRBJ1-6; 7 bases are a match to TRBD1. CDR3 DNA: TGTGCCAGCAGTTTGACAGGGAGGAGTTCACCCCTCCACTTT. Its translation is CASSLTGRSSPLHF.